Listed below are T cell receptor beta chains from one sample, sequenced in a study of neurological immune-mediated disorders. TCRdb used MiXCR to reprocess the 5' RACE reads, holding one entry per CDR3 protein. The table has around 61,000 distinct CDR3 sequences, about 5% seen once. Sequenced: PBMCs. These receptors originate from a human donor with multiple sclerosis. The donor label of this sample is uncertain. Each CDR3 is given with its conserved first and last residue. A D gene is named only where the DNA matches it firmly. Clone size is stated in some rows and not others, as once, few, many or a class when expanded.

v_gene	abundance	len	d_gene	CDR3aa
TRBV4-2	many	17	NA	CASSSTTGTILSYEQYF
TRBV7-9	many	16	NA	CASSSSEGHRWETQYF
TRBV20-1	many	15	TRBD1	CSATGQRTAFTEAFF
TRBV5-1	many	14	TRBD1	CASSLIGTGDGYTF
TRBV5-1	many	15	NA	CASSLGLANTGELFF
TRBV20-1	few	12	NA	CSAREDIYGYTF
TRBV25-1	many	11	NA	CASTPGETQYF
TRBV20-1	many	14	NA	CSARVGGRNQPQHF
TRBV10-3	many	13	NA	CAIRPAGPYGYTF
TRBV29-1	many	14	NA	CSVGGSVTLDTQYF
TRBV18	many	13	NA	CASSPRINYGYTF
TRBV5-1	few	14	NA	CASSREGQTYEQYF
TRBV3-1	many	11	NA	CASSLLDTQYF
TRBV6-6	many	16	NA	CASTENGGGVVHGYTF
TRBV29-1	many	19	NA	CSAGAFRQNYSPAKNIQYF
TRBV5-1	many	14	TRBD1	CASSRGQGAGGYTF
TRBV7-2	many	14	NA	CASSSGGAGYGYTF
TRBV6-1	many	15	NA	CASFGRKKMNTEAFF
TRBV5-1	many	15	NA	CASRPEAFRGETQYF
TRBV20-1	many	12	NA	CSASTFVTEQYF
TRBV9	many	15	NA	CASSVLGDPNEKLFF
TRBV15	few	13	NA	CATSRDLADTQYF
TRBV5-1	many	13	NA	CASSLRQGMGYTF
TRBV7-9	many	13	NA	CASSLINNEKLFF
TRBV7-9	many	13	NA	CASSLGHGNTIYF
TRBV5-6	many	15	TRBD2	CASSLVSRGSYEQYF
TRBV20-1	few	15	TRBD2	CSARGLADSYNEQFF
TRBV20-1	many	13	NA	CSAREGAAGELFF
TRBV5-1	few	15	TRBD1	CASRGGQGANSPLHF
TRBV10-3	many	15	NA	CAIRIGQPAGNTIYF
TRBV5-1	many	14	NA	CASSFTGPRDIQYF
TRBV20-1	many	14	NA	CSASRRGKANEQYF
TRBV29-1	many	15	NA	CSVEDRIRNPYEQYF
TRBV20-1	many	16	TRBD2	CSARDQGRGVYNEQFF
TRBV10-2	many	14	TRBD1	CASIGGQGETEAFF
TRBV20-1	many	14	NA	CSASPGYSTDTQYF
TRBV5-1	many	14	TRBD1	CASSPQGFDQPQHF
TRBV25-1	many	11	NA	CASSGSGPQHF
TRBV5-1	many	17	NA	CASSLAMGGKSYNEQFF
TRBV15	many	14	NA	CATSRGEPTYEQYF
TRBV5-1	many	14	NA	CASSFGGVTDTQYF
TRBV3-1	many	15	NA	CASSPSQDSGNTIYF
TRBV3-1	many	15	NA	CASSQVSGPTDTQYF
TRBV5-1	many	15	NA	CASSKYRDGDNEQFF
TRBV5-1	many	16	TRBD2	CASSPISGGASDTQYF
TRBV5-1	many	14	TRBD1	CASSAGQGFYEQYF
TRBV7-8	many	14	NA	CASSLAHTSYEQYF
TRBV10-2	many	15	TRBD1	CASSDGTGPVSPLHF
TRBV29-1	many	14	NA	CSVVRDPSYNEQFF
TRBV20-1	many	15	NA	CSAREGQGSIDKLFF
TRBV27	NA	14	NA	CASSAGRSDTEAFF
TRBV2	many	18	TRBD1	CASSRGRTTGGLAGELFF
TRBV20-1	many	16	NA	CSARGRGQTHTDTQYF
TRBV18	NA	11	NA	CASSPVDTQYF
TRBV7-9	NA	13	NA	CASKDSTGETQYF
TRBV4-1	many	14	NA	CASSQGNREEKLFF
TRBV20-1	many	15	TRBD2	CSARKASGVTHEQFF